The 17 T cell receptor beta chains listed next were all sequenced from one sample in a study of regulatory T cells in long-lasting Graves disease. The authors built TCR beta libraries using iRepertoire HTBI primers and Arm-PCR of CDR3 regions. A single record per CDR3 protein comes from TCRdb applying MiXCR to the multiplex PCR reads. This table holds over 500,000 distinct CDR3 sequences, 16% found once. Indicated time point: newly diagnosed GD, antithyroid drugs for less than 3 months. Generation of the TCR library employed RNA extracted from PBMCs. This sample was also put to use in a study of T cells in Graves' hyperthyroidism and ophthalmopathy.

Material: peripheral blood mononuclear cells (PBMCs), obtained at new diagnosis, from a patient treated with antithyroid drugs. These receptors were obtained from a woman younger than 45 with Graves disease.

This clonotype came up many times. V and J are TRBV11-2 and TRBJ2-7; 13 bases agree with TRBD2. The CDR3 runs 15 residues. V dropped 6 bases and J dropped 3; count of bases not matched to a gene: 5. Germline V CDR1 and CDR2: SGHAT, FQNNGV. The CDR3 nucleotides are TGTGCCAGCAGTTTGAGGACTAGCGGGAGCTACGAGCAGTACTTC. Translation gives CASSLRTSGSYEQYF.

This clonotype was observed at least ten times. The chain is built from TRBV29-1 and TRBJ2-1; 7 nucleotides line up with TRBD2. J was trimmed by 6 bases and V by 6 bases; bases with no gene match: 2. CDR3 size: 11 residues. Germline V gene data show CDR1 as SQVTM and CDR2 as ANQGSEA. The DNA for the CDR3 is TGCAGCGTGGGGACTATCAATGAGCAGTTCTTC. Its protein is CSVGTINEQFF.

This clonotype was observed at least ten times. This chain uses TRBV3-1 with TRBJ2-7; D remains ambiguous. The V end lost 4 bases, the J end lost 0 bases, and 7 bases lay between the germline ends. CDR3 length equals 13 residues. Germline assignment: CDR1 LGHDT and CDR2 YNNKEL (reference sequence). Here the CDR3 DNA reads TGTGCCAGCAGCCCGGATCCCTCCTACGAGCAGTACTTC. Translation gives CASSPDPSYEQYF.

This rearrangement joins TRBV29-1 to TRBJ2-7; either TRBD1 or TRBD2 may fit D (5 bases each). Per the germline V gene, CDR1 is SQVTM and CDR2 is ANQGSEA. V was shortened by 6 bases and J by 7 bases, with 19 bases between the two germline ends. This CDR3 has 13 amino acids. CDR3 loop: CSVRDQGIREQYF. The CDR3 nucleotides are TGCAGCGTCCGGGACCAGGGAATAAGGGAGCAGTACTTC.

The V gene is TRBV7-2, the J gene TRBJ2-2, with 8 bases fitting TRBD2. The CDR3 is made up of 15 amino acids. V lost 2 bases to trimming and J lost 7 bases; unmatched junction nucleotides: 6. In germline, CDR1 is SGHTA, CDR2 FQGNSA. CDR3 nucleotide sequence: TGTGCCAGCAGCTTACACGGGAGGGTTTTCGGGGAGCTGTTTTTT. Its translation is CASSLHGRVFGELFF.

The chain is built from TRBV30 and TRBJ1-2; no firm D call. CDR3 size: 17 residues. V was clipped by 2 bases and J by 7 bases, with 26 bases between them. Germline CDR1 GTSNPN, CDR2 SVGIG (reference sequence). As DNA, the CDR3 is TGTGCCTGGAGTAACCGTACGTGGGCACCCGACGCCTCTGGCTACACCTTC. It specifies CAWSNRTWAPDASGYTF.

This clonotype was seen only a few times. The V gene is TRBV6-2 or TRBV6-3, the J gene TRBJ2-1; D may be TRBD1 (6 bases). This CDR3 has 15 amino acids. CDR1 and CDR2 (germline): MNHEY, SVGEGT. V lost 7 bases, J lost 0 bases, and 13 bases lay in between. The CDR3 sequence is CASTGAGSSYNEQFF. DNA for the CDR3: TGTGCCAGCACAGGGGCTGGCAGCTCCTACAATGAGCAGTTCTTC.

Notes on this clonotype: With a far larger clone one base away, a read error is the likely cause. Here the CDR3 DNA reads TGTGCCAGCAGTTCCCGGGCCTCTATGGAGTTAAATACGCAGTATTTT. Amino acids: CASSSRASMELNTQYF. The chain carries TRBV6-2 or TRBV6-3 and TRBJ2-3; D call uncertain. Germline V gene sequence: CDR1 MNHEY, CDR2 SVGEGT. The ends were cut back, 4 bases at V and 7 bases at J, with 21 bases in the middle. This CDR3 has 16 residues.

This chain connects TRBV20-1 to TRBJ2-1, with D maybe TRBD1 (6 bases). CDR1 is DFQATT, CDR2 SNEGSKA, per germline (reference sequence). V was clipped by 3 bases and J by 10 bases, with 16 bases between them. The CDR3 is made up of 13 amino acids. This CDR3 reads CSASGPGDEEQFF. As DNA, the CDR3 is TGCAGTGCTAGTGGTCCAGGGGACGAGGAGCAGTTCTTC.

The chain recombines TRBV30 with TRBJ2-5, with a tentative D call TRBD2 (5 bases). This CDR3 has 16 amino acids. Trimming removed 2 bases from V and 0 bases from J, with 16 bases in between. The V gene's germline CDR1 is GTSNPN and CDR2 SVGIG (reference sequence). The CDR3 DNA follows: TGTGCCTGGAGTTCCCGGGGTCCTTGGTACCAAGAGACCCAGTACTTC. Translating gives CAWSSRGPWYQETQYF.

This clonotype has a handful of counts. The chain uses TRBV2 and TRBJ2-2, with D possibly matching TRBD1 (5 bases). The germline V gene has CDR1 SNHLY and CDR2 FYNNEI. CDR3 length equals 13 residues. V was clipped by 0 bases and J by 11 bases, with 10 bases between them. For the CDR3, the DNA is TGTGCCAGCAGTGAAGCGCATAGGACAGAGCTGTTTTTT. Residues: CASSEAHRTELFF.

This clonotype has more than one count but fewer than ten. The J gene is TRBJ1-6, the V gene TRBV27; no reliable D call. V lost 7 bases and J lost 7, with 14 bases in between. CDR1 is MNHEY and CDR2 is SMNVEV in the germline V gene (reference sequence). The CDR3 consists of 14 residues. Written as DNA, the CDR3 is TGTGCCAGCAACCGGAGCGGAAGGAATTCACCCCTCCACTTT. Translating gives CASNRSGRNSPLHF.

V and J are TRBV6-1 and TRBJ1-6; TRBD1 is a possible D gene (5 bases). The CDR3 contains 15 residues. The V end was cut by 7 bases, the J end by 3 bases, with 13 bases between. Germline V lookup: CDR1 MNHNS, CDR2 SASEGT. The CDR3 DNA sequence: TGTGCCAGCATTGGACGGGGGGACTATAATTCACCCCTCCACTTT. This sequence encodes CASIGRGDYNSPLHF.

The rearrangement uses TRBV30 and TRBJ2-1; 9 bases align to TRBD2. V lost 4 bases, J lost 5 bases, and 9 bases stayed unmatched. The germline gives CDR1 GTSNPN, CDR2 SVGIG (reference sequence). The CDR3 contains 15 residues. In DNA, the CDR3 is TGTGCCTGGACGCTAGGACTAGCGCCTAACAATGAGCAGTTCTTC. This codes for CAWTLGLAPNNEQFF.

The chain combines TRBV7-2 with TRBJ1-6; D might be TRBD1 (6 bases). Deletions cut 5 bases from V and 7 bases from J, with 15 bases between. This CDR3 comprises 15 residues. Germline lookup yields CDR1 SGHTA and CDR2 FQGNSA. The CDR3 reads CASSPQSQGNSPLHF. Written as DNA, the CDR3 is TGTGCCAGCAGCCCACAGTCCCAGGGGAATTCACCCCTCCACTTT.

This clonotype occurred many times. The chain recombines TRBV2 with TRBJ2-1; 10 bases agree with TRBD2. CDR3 length: 16 amino acids. With 7 bases clipped from V and 5 bases from J, the junction kept 11 bases outside the gene matches. The germline gives CDR1 SNHLY, CDR2 FYNNEI. For the CDR3, the DNA is TGTGCCAGCATAAGTCCTAGCGGGAGTCTGAACAATGAGCAGTTCTTC. Protein sequence: CASISPSGSLNNEQFF.

To note about this clonotype: The junction departs from germline at one end; a sequencing error may be responsible. The chain couples TRBV5-1 to TRBJ1-1; 10 positions agree with TRBD1. This CDR3 region has 13 residues. From germline, CDR1 is SGHRS and CDR2 YFSETQ. The CDR3 DNA sequence: TGTGCCAGCAGCTGGGACAGGGGAAATGAAGCTTTCTTT. Its protein product is CASSWDRGNEAFF. Full variable domain (rest looked up from reference TRBV5-1 and TRBJ1-1): KAGVTQTPRYLIKTRGQQVTLSCSPISGHRSVSWYQQTPGQGLQFLFEYFSETQRNKGNFPGRFSGRQFSNSRSEMNVSTLELGDSALYLCASSWDRGNEAFFGQGTRLTVV.